The 20 T cell receptor beta chains reported below all come from one sample, sequenced in a study of STAT5B mutations in CD4+ large granular lymphocyte leukemia. The repertoire was sequenced with immunoSEQ multiplex PCR; TCRdb's copy has only in-frame clones and lacks some. The profile shows about 50,000 clones, around 82% of them singletons. The specimen was CD4+ T cells from blood buffy coats. Receptors were obtained from a human donor in good health.

The chain couples TRBV7-3 to TRBJ2-3, with 8 positions matching TRBD2. Germline V CDR1 and CDR2: SGHTA, FQGTGA. The CDR3 has 16 amino acids. The V gene end was trimmed by 5 bases and the J gene end by 1 base; junction bases not matched to a gene: 8. This chain's CDR3 is CASSPGWRGGTDTQYF. CDR3 sequence (DNA): TGTGCCAGCAGCCCAGGGTGGCGGGGGGGCACAGATACGCAGTATTTT. The whole variable domain, filled in from reference TRBV7-3 and TRBJ2-3, reads GAGVSQTPSNKVTEKGKYVELRCDPISGHTALYWYRQSLGQGPEFLIYFQGTGAADDSGLPNDRFFAVRPEGSVSTLKIQRTERGDSAVYLCASSPGWRGGTDTQYFGPGTRLTVL.

This chain uses TRBV7-9 with TRBJ2-5; D could derive from TRBD1 or TRBD2 (5 bases each). Trimming cost V 4 bases and J 1 base, with 13 bases left between them. The CDR3 covers 15 residues. The germline CDR1 and CDR2 sequences are SEHNR and FQNEAQ (reference sequence). The CDR3 loop is CASSSLTGPQETQYF. As DNA, the CDR3 is TGTGCCAGCAGCTCCCTAACGGGGCCCCAAGAGACCCAGTACTTC.

The J gene is TRBJ2-7, the V gene TRBV5-5, with 9 bases that match TRBD1. V lost 3 bases, J lost 2 bases, and 6 bases stayed unmatched. Germline loops: CDR1 SGHKS, CDR2 YYEKEE (reference sequence). The CDR3 has 15 residues. The CDR3 DNA reads TGTGCCAGCAGCTCCACCGGGACAGGGACCTACGAGCAGTACTTC. Protein: CASSSTGTGTYEQYF.

The sample holds a few counts of this clone. CDR3 residues: CASSSREISYNSPLHF. The CDR3 bases are TGCGCCAGCAGTTCGCGGGAGATCTCCTATAATTCACCCCTCCACTTT. The J gene is TRBJ1-6, the V gene TRBV5-1; no definite D call. Germline CDR1 SGHRS, CDR2 YFSETQ. The CDR3 covers 16 residues. V was trimmed by 5 bases and J by 0 bases, leaving 12 bases between them.

The V and J genes are TRBV7-2 and TRBJ1-1; D ambiguous. The germline V and J ends were trimmed by 1 base and 1 base, with 7 bases remaining between them. This CDR3 has 14 residues. From germline, CDR1 is SGHTA and CDR2 FQGNSA. The CDR3, as DNA: TGTGCCAGCAGCTTAGGACACTGGAACACTGAAGCTTTCTTT. Amino acids: CASSLGHWNTEAFF.

This clone has a single count. V usage is TRBV29-1 and J usage is TRBJ2-7, with 8 bases aligning to TRBD1. From germline, CDR1 is SQVTM and CDR2 ANQGSEA. The V segment lost 8 bases and the J segment 2 bases; nucleotides outside the gene matches: 8. The CDR3 contains 13 residues. The CDR3 region has the DNA TGCAGCACCGAGACAGGGGACCCCTACGAGCAGTACTTC. Its translation: CSTETGDPYEQYF.

J is TRBJ1-2 and V is TRBV19, with D perhaps matching TRBD1 (5 bases). Germline V gene data show CDR1 as LNHDA and CDR2 as SQIVND (reference sequence). V lost 4 bases to trimming and J lost 0 bases, with 6 bases between them. CDR3 length equals 13 residues. The CDR3 DNA reads TGTGCCAGTAGTAAGACAGCTAACTATGGCTACACCTTC. It is translated as CASSKTANYGYTF.

V and J are TRBV21-1 and TRBJ2-5; the table's D call, TRBD1, has no DNA check behind it. TRBV21-1 is a pseudogene locus. CDR3 length: 17 residues. DNA of the CDR3: TGTGCCAGCAGCCCCAAACTCGCGCCGGGACAGGGAGAGACCCAGTACTTC. It yields the protein CASSPKLAPGQGETQYF.

This chain uses TRBV6-6 with TRBJ2-7, with a weak D call TRBD2 (6 bases). V gave up 2 bases and J gave up 0 bases, with 11 bases separating them. This CDR3 is built from 15 residues. Looked up from germline, CDR1 is MNHNY and CDR2 is SVGAGI (reference sequence). The CDR3 nucleotides are TGTGCCAGCAGTTACCTGACTAGAAACTCCTACGAGCAGTACTTC. This codes for CASSYLTRNSYEQYF.

J is TRBJ2-1 and V is TRBV6-6; 10 bases line up with TRBD2. CDR1 and CDR2 (germline): MNHNY, SVGAGI (reference sequence). The ends lost 2 bases at V and 1 base at J; junction bases unmatched: 2. The CDR3 contains 16 residues. CDR3: CASSYPTSGSYNEQFF. CDR3 nucleotide sequence: TGTGCCAGCAGTTACCCGACTAGCGGGTCCTACAATGAGCAGTTCTTC.

The chain is built from TRBV5-8 and TRBJ2-1; TRBD2 is a possible D gene (6 bases). Between the trimmed V and J ends, which lost 0 bases and 1 base, there was a span of 8 bases. Germline V gene sequence: CDR1 SGHTS, CDR2 YDEGEE. The CDR3 is 15 amino acids. The CDR3 bases are TGTGCCAGCAGCTTGGTTGCGGGGTCCTACAATGAGCAGTTCTTC. Encoded protein: CASSLVAGSYNEQFF.

V gene TRBV4-1 combines with J gene TRBJ1-2; TRBD1 matches 7 bases. The CDR3 covers 13 residues. CDR1 and CDR2 from the germline V gene are MGHRA and YSYEKL. Trimming cost V 2 bases and J 6 bases; bases outside gene matches: 3. The CDR3 DNA is TGCGCCAGCAGCCAACCTACAGGGGATGGCTACACCTTC. Translated, it gives CASSQPTGDGYTF.

The V and J genes are TRBV19 and TRBJ1-3; D may be TRBD1 (5 bases). Trimming stripped 5 bases from V and 0 bases from J, with 14 bases between. Germline assignment: CDR1 LNHDA and CDR2 SQIVND (reference sequence). The CDR3 has 16 amino acids. In nucleotides, the CDR3 is TGTGCCAGTAGTTACGGGACGGGTCTCTCTGGAAACACCATATATTTT. As protein: CASSYGTGLSGNTIYF.

This rearrangement joins TRBV5-1 to TRBJ2-1; perhaps TRBD1 as D (6 bases). Trimming stripped 3 bases from V and 6 bases from J, with 10 bases between. Germline V gene lookup returns CDR1 SGHRS and CDR2 YFSETQ. This CDR3 is 13 amino acids long. CDR3 coding DNA: TGCGCCAGCAGCTCACAGGGTTTCAATGAGCAGTTCTTC. This gives the protein CASSSQGFNEQFF.

The chain has TRBV9 and TRBJ1-1; weak D call: TRBD1 (5 bases). The germline CDR1 and CDR2 sequences are SGDLS and YYNGEE. This CDR3 is 13 amino acids long. The V gene lost 6 bases and the J gene lost 6 bases, with 15 bases spanning the gap. The CDR3 DNA follows: TGTGCCAGCAAAAAAGTGGGGGGGTCTGAAGCTTTCTTT. Translated, it gives CASKKVGGSEAFF.

The chain joins TRBV5-5 to TRBJ2-7, with 9 bases matching TRBD2. From germline, CDR1 is SGHKS and CDR2 YYEKEE (reference sequence). CDR3 size: 15 residues. V trimming: 0 bases; J trimming: 7 bases; junction bases outside the gene matches: 8. The CDR3 sequence: CASSLVASGTWEQYF. CDR3 bases: TGTGCCAGCAGCTTGGTGGCTAGCGGGACCTGGGAGCAGTACTTC. The full variable domain, rest sourced from reference TRBV5-5 and TRBJ2-7, is DAGVTQSPTHLIKTRGQQVTLRCSPISGHKSVSWYQQVLGQGPQFIFQYYEKEERGRGNFPDRFSARQFPNYSSELNVNALLLGDSALYLCASSLVASGTWEQYFGPGTRLTVT.

The table lists this clone with a count of one. J is TRBJ2-7 and V is TRBV9; D is undetermined. The V gene lost 2 bases and the J gene lost 2 bases, with 11 bases spanning the gap. This CDR3 has 14 residues. Germline CDR1 reads SGDLS; CDR2 reads YYNGEE. CDR3 nucleotide sequence: TGTGCCAGCAGCGTCTCGGACGTACCCTACGAGCAGTACTTC. Translating it yields CASSVSDVPYEQYF.

The chain links TRBV11-2 to TRBJ2-2; 13 positions agree with TRBD2. Germline CDR1 is SGHAT and CDR2 is FQNNGV. After removal of 6 bases from V and 0 bases from J, the junction contained 10 bases not matched to a gene. The CDR3 length is 19 residues. CDR3: CASSPGRTSGGANTGELFF. The DNA for the CDR3 is TGTGCCAGCAGTCCAGGGAGGACTAGCGGGGGAGCGAACACCGGGGAGCTGTTTTTT. Full variable domain (missing parts from reference TRBV11-2 and TRBJ2-2): EAGVAQSPRYKIIEKRQSVAFWCNPISGHATLYWYQQILGQGPKLLIQFQNNGVVDDSQLPKDRFSAERLKGVDSTLKIQPAKLEDSAVYLCASSPGRTSGGANTGELFFGEGSRLTVL.

The chain joins TRBV13 to TRBJ2-6, with D perhaps matching TRBD1 (5 bases). The V and J ends lost 5 bases and 3 bases respectively, with 11 bases between them. The CDR3 has 15 amino acids. Germline V CDR1 and CDR2: PRHDT, FYEKMQ (reference sequence). This CDR3 is CASSPRGLGANVLTF. CDR3 nucleotides: TGTGCCAGCAGCCCTAGGGGTCTTGGGGCCAACGTCCTGACTTTC.

V is TRBV6-6 and J is TRBJ1-2; 8 nucleotides agree with TRBD1. This CDR3 has 16 residues. The junction had 9 bases not matched to a gene; V was cut back by 5 bases and J by 1 base. Germline CDR1 MNHNY, CDR2 SVGAGI (reference sequence). DNA of the CDR3: TGTGCCAGCAGTCAAAACCAGGGGGCTTTTAACTATGGCTACACCTTC. This codes for CASSQNQGAFNYGYTF.